Listed here are 20 T cell receptor beta chains from one sample, sequenced in a study of cytomegalovirus exposure and HLA in healthy donors. PCR amplification relied on 60 Vbeta primers (plus 13 Jbeta primers). Sequencing used immunoSEQ multiplex PCR; TCRdb keeps in-frame clones, though not all of them. Of around 150,000 clones in the sample, over 60% were seen once. The material sequenced was PBMCs. The receptors come from a male donor in good health and CMV-seronegative.

Note on this clone: The junction departs from the called germline gene at one end, perhaps through a read error. CDR3 DNA: TGTTCCAGCAGCCTCCGACAGGGCTCCTACGAGCAGTACTTC. It encodes CSSSLRQGSYEQYF. This rearrangement joins TRBV7-9 to TRBJ2-7, with TRBD1 matching over 7 bases. The CDR3 runs 14 residues. Looked up from germline, CDR1 is SEHNR and CDR2 is FQNEAQ (reference sequence).

This clone was observed a few times. The chain is built from TRBV7-8 and TRBJ1-4; D gene uncertain. Trimming removed 5 bases at V and 4 bases at J, with 8 bases between. Germline loops: CDR1 SGHVS, CDR2 FQNEAQ. The length of the CDR3 is 13 residues. CDR3 protein: CASSTGFNEKLFF. CDR3 DNA: TGTGCCAGCAGCACGGGGTTTAATGAAAAACTGTTTTTT.

The chain uses TRBV5-6 and TRBJ1-5; TRBD1 agrees at 7 bases. Trimming cost V 4 bases and J 4 bases; bases outside gene matches: 5. Germline V gene sequence: CDR1 SGHDT, CDR2 YYEEEE. This CDR3 is 14 amino acids long. CDR3 amino acids: CASSRQGANQPQHF. CDR3 nucleotide sequence: TGTGCCAGCAGCCGACAGGGCGCGAATCAGCCCCAGCATTTT.

As to this clone: Mismatch with germline at one junction end may stem from a read error. V and J are TRBV27 and TRBJ2-3; the D gene is possibly TRBD2 (5 bases). There are 10 residues in the CDR3. Germline CDR1 MNHEY, CDR2 SMNVEV (reference sequence). CDR3 DNA sequence: TGTGCCAGCAGTCCCTACCTTAGCGTTTTT. Protein: CASSPYLSVF.

This clone was detected a few times. V gene TRBV4-1 combines with J gene TRBJ2-7, with 7 bases lining up with TRBD1. The V gene's germline CDR1 is MGHRA and CDR2 YSYEKL. With 4 bases clipped from V and 5 bases from J, the junction kept 8 bases outside the gene matches. The CDR3 totals 14 residues. CDR3 protein: CASSPTTGRNEQYF. Written as DNA, the CDR3 is TGCGCCAGCAGCCCTACGACAGGGCGGAACGAGCAGTACTTC.

A word on this clone: The identical CDR3 is also encoded by other nucleotide sequences in the sample. The chain links TRBV5-1 to TRBJ2-2, with TRBD1 matching 10 bases. The V gene's germline CDR1 is SGHRS and CDR2 YFSETQ. V trimming: 4 bases; J trimming: 3 bases; junction bases outside the gene matches: 12. This CDR3 is built from 18 residues. The CDR3 DNA reads TGCGCCAGCAGCGGACAGGGGGTTGGCCCCCACCACACCGGGGAGCTGTTTTTT. The encoded protein is CASSGQGVGPHHTGELFF.

The CDR3 is CASSVDRGGSGYTF. CDR3 coding DNA: TGTGCCAGCAGCGTCGACAGGGGCGGTTCTGGCTACACCTTC. The genes are TRBV5-6 and TRBJ1-2; 8 bases map to TRBD1. Germline V CDR1 and CDR2: SGHDT, YYEEEE. This CDR3 is built from 14 residues. Unmatched junction bases numbered 9, after V lost 4 bases and J lost 7 bases. Combining the CDR3 with reference TRBV5-6 and TRBJ1-2 gives the whole variable domain DAGVTQSPTHLIKTRGQQVTLRCSPKSGHDTVSWYQQALGQGPQFIFQYYEEEERQRGNFPDRFSGHQFPNYSSELNVNALLLGDSALYLCASSVDRGGSGYTFGSGTRLTVV.

V is TRBV9 and J is TRBJ1-2; unclear D gene. The germline V gene has CDR1 SGDLS and CDR2 YYNGEE. The CDR3 contains 14 residues. The V gene lost 0 bases and the J gene lost 2 bases, with 8 bases spanning the gap. The CDR3 is CASSVVSQNYGYTF. The DNA for the CDR3 is TGTGCCAGCAGCGTAGTTTCACAAAACTATGGCTACACCTTC.

This chain uses TRBV20-1 with TRBJ2-5; 7 nucleotides line up with TRBD2. CDR1 and CDR2 from the germline V gene are DFQATT and SNEGSKA (reference sequence). This CDR3 spans 11 amino acids. The ends lost 3 bases at V and 5 bases at J; junction bases unmatched: 0. CDR3 DNA: TGCAGTGCTAGGGGGGGGGAGACCCAGTACTTC. Protein: CSARGGETQYF.

The chain is built from TRBV7-2 and TRBJ1-5; D is possibly TRBD1 (6 bases). In germline, CDR1 is SGHTA, CDR2 FQGNSA. The CDR3 is 15 residues long. Deletions cut 5 bases from V and 5 bases from J, with 16 bases between. CDR3 bases: TGTGCCAGCAGCCTCAACCGGGACACTTATCAGCCCCAGCATTTT. Its protein is CASSLNRDTYQPQHF.

The rearrangement uses TRBV18 and TRBJ1-2; D possibly corresponds to TRBD1 (5 bases). Trimming took 6 bases from V and 3 from J, leaving 17 bases between them. The CDR3 has 15 residues. Germline lookup yields CDR1 KGHSH and CDR2 LQKENI. The CDR3 DNA sequence: TGTGCCAGCTCGAGGGGAGGAGCCGACCACTATGGCTACACCTTC. This translates into CASSRGGADHYGYTF.

The chain joins TRBV4-1 to TRBJ2-4, with TRBD2 matching 8 bases. Germline trimming cut 0 bases from V and 2 bases from J; bases unmatched to any gene: 3. The germline V gene has CDR1 MGHRA and CDR2 YSYEKL. The CDR3 totals 16 residues. CDR3 sequence (DNA): TGCGCCAGCAGCCAAGAAGTAGCGGGGTCCAAAAACATTCAGTACTTC. Encoded protein: CASSQEVAGSKNIQYF.

The chain combines TRBV10-3 with TRBJ1-2; 9 bases fit TRBD1. With 5 bases clipped from V and 4 bases from J, the junction kept 14 bases outside the gene matches. The CDR3 is made up of 17 amino acids. In germline, CDR1 is ENHRY, CDR2 SYGVKD. Here the CDR3 DNA reads TGTGCCATCAGTCCCTTTTCGGGACAGGGCTCGGGCTATGGCTACACCTTC. Its translation is CAISPFSGQGSGYGYTF.

The genes are TRBV7-2 and TRBJ2-2; 11 bases align to TRBD2. The V gene's germline CDR1 is SGHTA and CDR2 FQGNSA. The length of the CDR3 is 16 residues. V lost 5 bases to trimming and J lost 1 base; unmatched junction nucleotides: 3. The CDR3 nucleotides read TGTGCCAGCAGCAAGGGACTAGCGGTGAACACCGGGGAGCTGTTTTTT. This sequence encodes CASSKGLAVNTGELFF.

This sequence joins TRBV18 and TRBJ2-7, with TRBD1 identical over 12 bases. Germline CDR1 reads KGHSH; CDR2 reads LQKENI. V shed 1 base, J shed 5 bases, and the junction held 9 bases outside the gene matches. The CDR3 length is 17 residues. The CDR3 loop is CASSPRDRGLISHEQYF. In DNA, the CDR3 is TGTGCCAGCTCACCACGGGACAGGGGGCTGATAAGCCACGAGCAGTACTTC. Full variable domain (remainder filled in from reference TRBV18 and TRBJ2-7): NAGVMQNPRHLVRRRGQEARLRCSPMKGHSHVYWYRQLPEEGLKFMVYLQKENIIDESGMPKERFSAEFPKEGPSILRIQQVVRGDSAAYFCASSPRDRGLISHEQYFGPGTRLTVT.

The CDR3 bases are TGCGCCAGCAGCCTCAGAACAGGGGACTATGGCTACACCTTC. Protein sequence: CASSLRTGDYGYTF. V gene TRBV4-1 combines with J gene TRBJ1-2; TRBD1 agrees at 7 bases. The CDR3 length is 14 residues. Germline V gene lookup returns CDR1 MGHRA and CDR2 YSYEKL. V trimming: 4 bases; J trimming: 3 bases; junction bases outside the gene matches: 5.

This chain joins TRBV4-3 and TRBJ2-1; perhaps TRBD1 as D (5 bases). V lost 0 bases and J lost 4, with 16 bases in between. Germline CDR1 is LGHNA and CDR2 is YSLEER. The CDR3 extends over 17 amino acids. The CDR3 here is CASSQDLARGSYNEQFF. The CDR3 bases are TGCGCCAGCAGCCAAGATCTGGCAAGGGGCTCTTACAATGAGCAGTTCTTC.

The rearrangement uses TRBV9 and TRBJ2-5; 8 bases match TRBD1. Germline lookup yields CDR1 SGDLS and CDR2 YYNGEE. With V trimmed by 7 bases and J by 7 bases, 12 bases remained unmatched. The CDR3 is 14 residues long. CDR3 protein: CASGKGTGIGTQYF. The CDR3 DNA reads as TGTGCCAGCGGGAAAGGGACAGGAATAGGGACCCAGTACTTC.

On this clone itself: Different DNA sequences within this sample yield the same CDR3. The V gene is TRBV2, the J gene TRBJ2-3, with 7 bases identical to TRBD2. CDR1 is SNHLY, CDR2 FYNNEI, per germline. J gave up 1 base and V 4 bases, and 5 bases lay outside the gene matches. The CDR3 spans 15 residues. CDR3 amino acids: CASSGRSGGTDTQYF. CDR3 bases: TGTGCCAGCAGTGGGAGGAGCGGGGGCACAGATACGCAGTATTTT.

A few counts support this clone. The chain links TRBV6-4 to TRBJ2-1, with TRBD2 identical over 7 bases. CDR1 is MRHNA and CDR2 is SNTAGT in the germline V gene. This CDR3 has 16 amino acids. Losses at the gene ends were 0 bases for V and 0 bases for J; bases not matched to a gene: 2. The CDR3 DNA reads TGTGCCAGCAGTGACTCGGGCGGGAGCTCCTACAATGAGCAGTTCTTC. Encoded protein: CASSDSGGSSYNEQFF.